Below, 20 T cell receptor beta chains from the same sample are listed, as sequenced in a study of T cell responses to AZD1222 COVID-19 vaccine. TCRdb's table, derived via immunoSEQ multiplex PCR, lists solely in-frame clones and lacks some. The table has 150,000 to 250,000 clones, roughly 92% seen once. The sequencing used peripheral blood, collected 28 days after the second AZD1222 dose. The receptor source for this set is an adult who received the AZD1222 COVID-19 vaccine.

This chain's CDR3 is CASSIDRGTGHNQPQHF. Here the CDR3 DNA reads TGTGCCAGTAGTATAGATCGAGGGACAGGGCACAATCAGCCCCAGCATTTT. The V gene is TRBV19, the J gene TRBJ1-5, with 9 bases identical to TRBD1. Germline V lookup: CDR1 LNHDA, CDR2 SQIVND (reference sequence). This CDR3 comprises 17 residues. V gave up 0 bases and J gave up 3 bases; unmatched junction bases: 6.

The chain links TRBV29-1 to TRBJ1-4, with 9 bases fitting TRBD1. Per germline, CDR1 SQVTM and CDR2 ANQGSEA. This CDR3 contains 14 residues. Trimming took 5 bases from V and 10 from J; bases not matched to a gene: 11. The CDR3 reads CSVLHLTGGAKLFF. The CDR3 DNA reads TGCAGCGTTCTTCACCTGACAGGGGGTGCAAAACTGTTTTTT. Using reference TRBV29-1 and TRBJ1-4 for the parts outside the CDR3, the full variable domain is SAVISQKPSRDICQRGTSLTIQCQVDSQVTMMFWYRQQPGQSLTLIATANQGSEATYESGFVIDKFPISRPNLTFSTLTVSNMSPEDSSIYLCSVLHLTGGAKLFFGSGTQLSVL.

Of note for this clone: The identical CDR3 is also encoded by other nucleotide sequences in the sample. The chain joins TRBV9 to TRBJ1-5, with a weak D call TRBD1 (5 bases). CDR3 length: 13 residues. The germline gives CDR1 SGDLS, CDR2 YYNGEE. V was trimmed by 2 bases and J by 6 bases, leaving 9 bases between them. The CDR3 is CASSVGDLQPQHF. The CDR3, as DNA: TGTGCCAGCAGCGTGGGGGATCTTCAGCCCCAGCATTTT.

The chain couples TRBV7-3 to TRBJ2-3, with 7 positions matching TRBD1. Germline V gene lookup returns CDR1 SGHTA and CDR2 FQGTGA. The junction had 5 bases not matched to a gene; V was cut back by 5 bases and J by 0 bases. The CDR3 loop spans 15 amino acids. The CDR3 loop reads CASSKDRPSTDTQYF. For the CDR3, the DNA is TGTGCCAGCAGCAAGGACAGGCCTAGCACAGATACGCAGTATTTT.

The chain joins TRBV15 to TRBJ1-2; D might be TRBD1 (6 bases). With 0 bases removed from V and 11 bases from J, the gap between germline ends came to 31 bases. The CDR3 runs 19 residues. Germline V gene sequence: CDR1 LNHNV, CDR2 YYDKDF (reference sequence). This CDR3 is CATSRDPRALRGVAMRYTF. CDR3 DNA sequence: TGTGCCACCAGCAGAGACCCAAGGGCCCTAAGGGGGGTGGCTATGCGGTACACCTTC. The full variable domain, completed using reference TRBV15 and TRBJ1-2, is DAMVIQNPRYQVTQFGKPVTLSCSQTLNHNVMYWYQQKSSQAPKLLFHYYDKDFNNEADTPDNFQSRRPNTSFCFLDIRSPGLGDTAMYLCATSRDPRALRGVAMRYTFGSGTRLTVV.

This rearrangement joins TRBV24-1 to TRBJ2-5; 8 nucleotides align to TRBD2. This CDR3 contains 15 residues. Germline CDR1 and CDR2: KGHDR and SFDVKD. V shed 1 base, J shed 4 bases, and the junction held 4 bases outside the gene matches. In DNA form, the CDR3 reads TGTGCCACCAGTGATTTATTACGGGGGGGAGAGACCCAGTACTTC. Its translation: CATSDLLRGGETQYF.

The chain carries TRBV5-1 and TRBJ1-2; D may be TRBD1 (6 bases). Germline V lookup: CDR1 SGHRS, CDR2 YFSETQ. The length of the CDR3 is 13 residues. The ends were cut back, 3 bases at V and 5 bases at J, with 11 bases in the middle. The DNA for the CDR3 is TGCGCCAGCAGCTCACAGGGCTTTTATGGCTACACCTTC. Amino acids: CASSSQGFYGYTF.

V gene TRBV6-4 combines with J gene TRBJ1-1; D not certain. Germline V CDR1 and CDR2: MRHNA, SNTAGT. The CDR3 is 13 residues long. The ends were cut back, 3 bases at V and 1 base at J, with 6 bases in the middle. For the CDR3, the DNA is TGTGCCAGCAGTGATCAGTCGAACACTGAAGCTTTCTTT. It codes for CASSDQSNTEAFF.

V gene TRBV24-1 combines with J gene TRBJ2-2; 8 nucleotides match TRBD2. Germline-derived CDR1 and CDR2 are KGHDR and SFDVKD. This CDR3 has 19 amino acids. Trimming removed 1 base from V and 4 bases from J; junction bases left unmatched: 13. The CDR3 loop is CATSDFGGAGFVGTGELFF. The CDR3, as DNA: TGTGCCACCAGTGATTTCGGGGGGGCGGGTTTCGTGGGCACCGGGGAGCTGTTTTTT.

The chain combines TRBV5-8 with TRBJ2-2; a possible D gene is TRBD1 (5 bases). Per the germline V gene, CDR1 is SGHTS and CDR2 is YDEGEE. With 2 bases removed from V and 5 bases from J, the gap between germline ends came to 10 bases. This CDR3 region has 14 residues. This CDR3 reads CASSLRAGTGELFF. In DNA, the CDR3 is TGTGCCAGCAGCTTAAGGGCAGGGACCGGGGAGCTGTTTTTT. Combining the CDR3 with reference TRBV5-8 and TRBJ2-2 gives the whole variable domain EAGVTQSPTHLIKTRGQQATLRCSPISGHTSVYWYQQALGLGLQFLLWYDEGEERNRGNFPPRFSGRQFPNYSSELNVNALELEDSALYLCASSLRAGTGELFFGEGSRLTVL.

The V gene is TRBV19, the J gene TRBJ2-3, with unresolved D. V was shortened by 4 bases and J by 5 bases, with 16 bases between the two germline ends. The length of the CDR3 is 15 residues. In germline, CDR1 is LNHDA, CDR2 SQIVND (reference sequence). The CDR3: CASSKSGPAKDTQYF. The CDR3 nucleotides are TGTGCCAGTAGTAAGTCCGGTCCCGCGAAAGATACGCAGTATTTT.

The chain carries TRBV7-2 and TRBJ2-7, with 11 bases lining up with TRBD2. This CDR3 contains 15 residues. The ends lost 3 bases at V and 3 bases at J; junction bases unmatched: 4. Germline CDR1 is SGHTA and CDR2 is FQGNSA. CDR3 DNA: TGTGCCAGCAGCTTCCTAGCGGGGGGTAACTACGAGCAGTACTTC. Its protein is CASSFLAGGNYEQYF.

The V and J genes are TRBV7-2 and TRBJ2-1; 8 bases are a match to TRBD2. J lost 6 bases, V lost 1 base, and 11 bases had no gene match. Germline V gene lookup returns CDR1 SGHTA and CDR2 FQGNSA. CDR3 size: 17 residues. The CDR3 here is CASSLGPGGSTGNEQFF. The CDR3 DNA is TGTGCCAGCAGCTTAGGCCCGGGGGGGTCTACCGGCAATGAGCAGTTCTTC.

This clone was recorded only once. J is TRBJ1-5 and V is TRBV6-4; D not resolved. From germline, CDR1 is MRHNA and CDR2 SNTAGT. This CDR3 is 13 amino acids long. Deletions cut 3 bases from V and 2 bases from J, with 5 bases between. The CDR3, as DNA: TGTGCCAGCAGTGAAGAGGGCAATCAGCCCCAGCATTTT. It codes for CASSEEGNQPQHF.

The chain has TRBV5-4 and TRBJ1-6; no firm D call. This CDR3 has 14 residues. Looked up from germline, CDR1 is SGHNT and CDR2 is YYREEE (reference sequence). Trimming shortened V by 4 bases and J by 7 bases, and 12 bases separated the two germline ends. CDR3 region: CASSAGYQNSPLHF. In DNA, the CDR3 is TGTGCCAGCAGCGCGGGGTATCAGAATTCACCCCTCCACTTT. The whole variable domain, remainder taken from reference TRBV5-4 and TRBJ1-6, is ETGVTQSPTHLIKTRGQQVTLRCSSQSGHNTVSWYQQALGQGPQFIFQYYREEENGRGNFPPRFSGLQFPNYSSELNVNALELDDSALYLCASSAGYQNSPLHFGNGTRLTVT.

The rearrangement links TRBV18 to TRBJ1-3, with unresolved D. CDR1 and CDR2 (germline): KGHSH, LQKENI. V lost 4 bases and J 2 bases, leaving 12 bases between the germline ends. This CDR3 contains 15 residues. The DNA for the CDR3 is TGTGCCAGCTCACTCCCTGGGATAGCTGGAAACACCATATATTTT. It yields the protein CASSLPGIAGNTIYF.

This chain connects TRBV7-2 to TRBJ2-1, with a weak D call TRBD1 (6 bases). Looked up from germline, CDR1 is SGHTA and CDR2 is FQGNSA. V lost 1 base, J lost 12 bases, and 16 bases lay in between. The CDR3 is made up of 14 amino acids. The CDR3 reads CASSLGQGSPRQFF. The CDR3 nucleotides read TGTGCCAGCAGCTTAGGTCAGGGGAGCCCTCGGCAGTTCTTC. The full variable domain, rest sourced from reference TRBV7-2 and TRBJ2-1, is GAGVSQSPSNKVTEKGKDVELRCDPISGHTALYWYRQSLGQGLEFLIYFQGNSAPDKSGLPSDRFSAERTGGSVSTLTIQRTQQEDSAVYLCASSLGQGSPRQFFGPGTRLTVL.

This chain joins TRBV6-6 and TRBJ2-1, with 13 nucleotides matching TRBD2. Germline V gene lookup returns CDR1 MNHNY and CDR2 SVGAGI (reference sequence). This CDR3 region has 16 residues. Losses at the gene ends were 5 bases for V and 6 bases for J; bases not matched to a gene: 7. In nucleotides, the CDR3 is TGTGCCAGCAGTCGAACTAGCGGGGGGGCTGGCAATGAGCAGTTCTTC. Protein product: CASSRTSGGAGNEQFF.

The gene calls are TRBV7-9 and TRBJ1-4, with a weak D call TRBD1 (6 bases). The CDR3 is 14 residues long. Trimming removed 8 bases from V and 8 bases from J, with 18 bases in between. Per the germline V gene, CDR1 is SEHNR and CDR2 is FQNEAQ (reference sequence). The CDR3 loop reads CASSRGPESEKLFF. Here the CDR3 DNA reads TGTGCCAGCTCCCGGGGGCCGGAATCCGAAAAACTGTTTTTT.

The chain recombines TRBV28 with TRBJ2-5, with D perhaps matching TRBD1 (5 bases). V lost 7 bases, J lost 1 base, and 13 bases lay in between. This CDR3 region has 14 residues. Germline V gene lookup returns CDR1 MDHEN and CDR2 SYDVKM. The CDR3 DNA follows: TGTGCCAGCAATAGTAGGGGATTCCAAGAGACCCAGTACTTC. Its protein product is CASNSRGFQETQYF.